The source of this T cell receptor beta chain is a study of shared clonotypes between healthy human individuals. Points from the study as a whole: Rarefaction showed sorted-subset sequencing was incomplete despite large depth. Roughly 5.3% of naive CD4 clonotypes were common to several donors.

Germline V gene lookup returns CDR1 LNHDA and CDR2 SQIVND (reference sequence). V was pared by 2 bases and J by 4 bases, with 14 bases between. The CDR3 covers 15 residues. In the case of this clone: Its matching antigen is unknown.

CD45RO-negative, CCR7-positively selected cells formed the naive CD8 fraction, excluding terminally differentiated effector memory CD45RA+ cells. Adult donors, all healthy and HIV-negative, had no recent acute infections or vaccinations. Researchers divided each subset's genomic DNA evenly across several immunoSEQ plates. Measured with immunoSEQ multiplex PCR; TCRdb has only the in-frame clones, and not every one. The top ten hold about 1.8% of the sample, which has about 2.1 million clones, about 92% seen once. The chain recombines TRBV19 with TRBJ1-2; D call uncertain. Input material: naive CD8+ T cells from PBMCs. The clonotype originates from a man in his late teens or twenties in good health. Some clones in this sample may be carry-over from other donors' samples. This CDR3 is CASSIPTGKVYGYTF. The CDR3 DNA sequence: TGTGCCAGTAGTATACCGACGGGTAAGGTCTATGGCTACACCTTC.